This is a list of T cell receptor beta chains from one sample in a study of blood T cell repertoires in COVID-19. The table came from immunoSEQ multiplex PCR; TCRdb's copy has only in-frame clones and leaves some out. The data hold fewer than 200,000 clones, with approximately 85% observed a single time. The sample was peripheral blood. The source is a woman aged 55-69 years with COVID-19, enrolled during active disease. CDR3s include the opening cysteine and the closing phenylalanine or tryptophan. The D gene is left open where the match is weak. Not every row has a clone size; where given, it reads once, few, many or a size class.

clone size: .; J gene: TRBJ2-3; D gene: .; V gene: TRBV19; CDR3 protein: CASCSTDTQYF; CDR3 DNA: TGTGCCAGCTGTAGCACAGATACGCAGTATTTT
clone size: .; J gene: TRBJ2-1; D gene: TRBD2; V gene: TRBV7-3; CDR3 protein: CASSLKGLAGGISYNEQFF; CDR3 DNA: TGTGCCAGCAGCTTAAAGGGACTAGCGGGAGGTATCTCCTACAATGAGCAGTTCTTC
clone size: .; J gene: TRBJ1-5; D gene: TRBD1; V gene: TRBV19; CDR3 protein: CASSIGDRGNQPQHF; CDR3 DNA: TGTGCCAGTAGTATAGGGGACAGGGGCAATCAGCCCCAGCATTTT
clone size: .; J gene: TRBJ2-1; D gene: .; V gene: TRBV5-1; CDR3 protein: CASSRDSQSAYNEQFF; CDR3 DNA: TGCGCCAGCAGCCGGGACTCCCAATCCGCCTACAATGAGCAGTTCTTC
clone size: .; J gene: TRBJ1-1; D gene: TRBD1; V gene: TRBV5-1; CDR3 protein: CASSSLTGQTKSEAFF; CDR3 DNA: TGCGCCAGCAGCTCCCTGACGGGACAGACCAAATCTGAAGCTTTCTTT
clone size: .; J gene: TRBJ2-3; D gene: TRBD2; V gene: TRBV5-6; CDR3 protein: CASSWRTSGGTDTQYF; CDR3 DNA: TGTGCCAGCAGTTGGAGGACTAGCGGGGGAACAGATACGCAGTATTTT
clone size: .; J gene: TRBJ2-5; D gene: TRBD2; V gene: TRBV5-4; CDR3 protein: CASSRTSGVQETQYF; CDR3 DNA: TGTGCCAGCAGCCGGACTAGCGGGGTCCAAGAGACCCAGTACTTC
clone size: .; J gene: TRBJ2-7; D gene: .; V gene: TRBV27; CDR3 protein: CATKISPENSYEQYF; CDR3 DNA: TGTGCCACCAAAATCTCCCCCGAGAATTCCTACGAGCAGTACTTC
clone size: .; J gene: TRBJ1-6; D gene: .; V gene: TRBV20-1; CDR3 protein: CSASELILRNSPLHF; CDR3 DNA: TGCAGTGCTAGTGAACTCATTCTCAGGAATTCACCCCTCCACTTT
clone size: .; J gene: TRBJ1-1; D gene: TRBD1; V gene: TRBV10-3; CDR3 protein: CAISEVPGQGITFF; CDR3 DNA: TGTGCCATCAGCGAAGTACCGGGACAGGGGATAACTTTCTTT
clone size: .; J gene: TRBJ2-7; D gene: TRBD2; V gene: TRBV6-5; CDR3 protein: CASSKAGQDEQYF; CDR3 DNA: TGTGCCAGCAGCAAAGCGGGGCAAGACGAGCAGTACTTC
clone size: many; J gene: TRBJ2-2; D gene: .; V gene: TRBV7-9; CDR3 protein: CASSLAAGGTGELFF; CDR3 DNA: TGTGCCAGCAGCCTAGCGGCAGGGGGTACCGGGGAGCTGTTTTTT
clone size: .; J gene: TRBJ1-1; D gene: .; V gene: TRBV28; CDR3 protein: CASPSNTEAFF; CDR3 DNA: TGTGCCAGCCCCTCGAACACTGAAGCTTTCTTT
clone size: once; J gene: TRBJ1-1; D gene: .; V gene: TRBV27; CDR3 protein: CASSLGGSMNTEAFF; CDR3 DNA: TGTGCCAGCAGTTTAGGGGGGAGCATGAACACTGAAGCTTTCTTT
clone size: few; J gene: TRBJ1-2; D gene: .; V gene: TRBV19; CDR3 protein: CASAEADSYGYTF; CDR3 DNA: TGTGCCAGTGCTGAGGCGGATTCCTATGGCTACACCTTC
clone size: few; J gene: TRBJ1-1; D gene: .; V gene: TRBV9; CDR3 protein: CASSRNTDMNTEAFF; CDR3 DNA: TGTGCCAGCAGCCGTAATACAGATATGAACACTGAAGCTTTCTTT
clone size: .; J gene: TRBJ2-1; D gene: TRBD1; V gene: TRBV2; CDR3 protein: CASSEGGTGEADEQFF; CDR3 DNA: TGTGCCAGCAGTGAGGGGGGGACAGGGGAGGCTGATGAGCAGTTCTTC
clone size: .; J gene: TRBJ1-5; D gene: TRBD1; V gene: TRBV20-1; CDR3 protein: CSASAGTAYSNQPQHF; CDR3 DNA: TGCAGTGCTAGTGCTGGGACAGCGTATAGCAATCAGCCCCAGCATTTT
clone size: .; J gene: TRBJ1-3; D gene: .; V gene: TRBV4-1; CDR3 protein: CASSQEPGQLSGNTIYF; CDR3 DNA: TGCGCCAGCAGCCAGGAACCTGGACAGCTCTCTGGAAACACCATATATTTT
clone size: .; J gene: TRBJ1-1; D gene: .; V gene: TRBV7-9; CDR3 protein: CASSPTVERGAFF; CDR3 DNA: TGTGCCAGCAGCCCGACGGTTGAACGGGGAGCTTTCTTT
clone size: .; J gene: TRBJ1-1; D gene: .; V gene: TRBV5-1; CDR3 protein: CASSQIRPGMGNTEAFF; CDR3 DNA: TGCGCCAGCAGCCAGATCCGGCCGGGGATGGGGAACACTGAAGCTTTCTTT
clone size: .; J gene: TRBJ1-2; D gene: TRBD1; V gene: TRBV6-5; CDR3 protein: CASTTTTGTSGYTF; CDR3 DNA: TGTGCCAGCACCACGACGACAGGGACGAGTGGCTACACCTTC
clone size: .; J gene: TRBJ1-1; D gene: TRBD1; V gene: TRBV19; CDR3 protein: CASRGQMNTEAFF; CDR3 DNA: TGTGCCAGTAGGGGACAGATGAACACTGAAGCTTTCTTT
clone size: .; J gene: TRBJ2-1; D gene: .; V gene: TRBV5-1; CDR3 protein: CASSLDPAGREQFF; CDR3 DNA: TGCGCCAGCAGCTTGGACCCCGCGGGGCGTGAGCAGTTCTTC
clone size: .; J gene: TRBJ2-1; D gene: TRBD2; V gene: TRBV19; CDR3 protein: CASKKLAGGPYNTYNEQFF; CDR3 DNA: TGTGCCAGTAAGAAACTAGCGGGGGGGCCCTATAACACCTACAATGAGCAGTTCTTC
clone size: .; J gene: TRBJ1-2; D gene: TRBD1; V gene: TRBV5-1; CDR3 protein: CASSPGQGYGYTF; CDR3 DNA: TGCGCCAGCAGCCCCGGACAGGGATACGGCTACACCTTC
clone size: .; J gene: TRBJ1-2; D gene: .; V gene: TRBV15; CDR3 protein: CATSRREGGGYTF; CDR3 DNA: TGTGCCACCAGCAGAAGAGAGGGCGGCGGCTACACCTTC
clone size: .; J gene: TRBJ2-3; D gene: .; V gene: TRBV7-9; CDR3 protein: CASTALLRNNTDTQYF; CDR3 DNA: TGTGCCAGCACCGCGCTCCTCAGGAATAACACAGATACGCAGTATTTT
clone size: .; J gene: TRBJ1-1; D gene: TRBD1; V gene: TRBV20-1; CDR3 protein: CSASVLTGEAAFF; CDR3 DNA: TGCAGTGCTAGTGTTTTGACAGGGGAGGCGGCTTTCTTT
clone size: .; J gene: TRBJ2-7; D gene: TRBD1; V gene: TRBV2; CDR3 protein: CASRQGSYEQYF; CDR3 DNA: TGTGCCAGCCGACAGGGATCCTACGAGCAGTACTTC
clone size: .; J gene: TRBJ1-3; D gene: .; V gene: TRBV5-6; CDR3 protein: CASSPTTGSPTGNTIYF; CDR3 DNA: TGTGCCAGCAGTCCCACTACTGGGAGTCCAACTGGAAACACCATATATTTT
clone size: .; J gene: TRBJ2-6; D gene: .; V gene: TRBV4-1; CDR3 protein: CASSQARRGDVLTF; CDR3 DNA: TGCGCCAGCAGCCAAGCAAGGCGCGGCGACGTCCTGACTTTC
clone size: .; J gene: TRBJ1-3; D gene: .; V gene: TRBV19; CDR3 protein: CASSNGGAGNTIYF; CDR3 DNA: TGTGCCAGTAGTAACGGAGGGGCTGGAAACACCATATATTTT
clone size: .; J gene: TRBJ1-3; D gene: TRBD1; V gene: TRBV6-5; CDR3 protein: CASSPGGTGNTIYF; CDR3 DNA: TGTGCCAGCAGTCCAGGGGGTACTGGAAACACCATATATTTT
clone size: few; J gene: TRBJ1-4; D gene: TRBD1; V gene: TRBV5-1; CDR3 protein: CASSLFGTGDEKLFF; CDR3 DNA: TGCGCCAGCAGCTTGTTCGGGACAGGGGATGAAAAACTGTTTTTT
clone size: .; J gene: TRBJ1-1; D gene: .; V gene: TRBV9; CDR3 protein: CASSVVGAAGTEAFF; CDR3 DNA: TGTGCCAGCAGCGTAGTAGGAGCGGCAGGCACTGAAGCTTTCTTT
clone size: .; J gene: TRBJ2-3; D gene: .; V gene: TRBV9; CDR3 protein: CASSVAGDTQYF; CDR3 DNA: TGTGCCAGCAGCGTTGCGGGGGATACGCAGTATTTT
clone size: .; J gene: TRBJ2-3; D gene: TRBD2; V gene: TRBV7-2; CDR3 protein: CASSARLAGEGDTQYF; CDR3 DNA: TGTGCCAGCAGCGCCCGACTAGCGGGAGAGGGAGATACGCAGTATTTT
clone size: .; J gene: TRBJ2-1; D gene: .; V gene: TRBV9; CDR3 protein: CASSVEAGAYNEQFF; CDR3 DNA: TGTGCCAGCAGCGTAGAGGCAGGGGCGTACAATGAGCAGTTCTTC
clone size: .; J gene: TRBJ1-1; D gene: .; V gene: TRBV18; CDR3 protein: CASSVAGNTEAFF; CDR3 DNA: TGTGCCAGCTCGGTGGCAGGGAACACTGAAGCTTTCTTT
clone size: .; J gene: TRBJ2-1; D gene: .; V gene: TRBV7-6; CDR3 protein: CASSSMGASSYNEQFF; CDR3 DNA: TGTGCCAGCAGCTCCATGGGGGCGAGCTCCTACAATGAGCAGTTCTTC
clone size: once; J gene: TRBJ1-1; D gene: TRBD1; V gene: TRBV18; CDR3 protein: CASSLQGRAFF; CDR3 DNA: TGTGCCAGCTCCCTACAGGGGAGAGCTTTCTTT
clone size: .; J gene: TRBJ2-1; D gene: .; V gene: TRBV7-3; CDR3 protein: CASSRNGVSYNEQFF; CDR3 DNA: TGTGCCAGCAGCCGCAACGGGGTGTCCTACAATGAGCAGTTCTTC
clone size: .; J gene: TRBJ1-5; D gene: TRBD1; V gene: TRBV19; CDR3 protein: CASSSPPGQGLNQPQHF; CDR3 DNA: TGTGCCAGTAGCAGCCCTCCGGGACAGGGCCTAAATCAGCCCCAGCATTTT
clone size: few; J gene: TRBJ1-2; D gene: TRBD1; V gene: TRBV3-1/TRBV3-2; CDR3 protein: CASSQEQGLRYGYTF; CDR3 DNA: TGTGCCAGCAGCCAAGAACAGGGGTTGCGGTATGGCTACACCTTC